Shown below are 9 T cell receptor beta chains from a single sample sequenced in a study of graft-versus-host responses after intestinal transplantation (dated by TCRdb to about 2021). The sample's time point label, decoded: cells obtained before transplantation from donor or recipient. The library relied on the immunoSEQ multiplex PCR assay. The immuneACCESS repertoire file appears here via TCRdb, limited to in-frame rearrangements. These files lack a portion of the clones; in checked studies, under half of the deficit traces to unresolved V genes, and the cause of the others is not known. In this sample the table shows 96,000 or so clones, 80% to 95% of which occur a single time. The top ten hold over 0.15% of the sample. What these receptors recognize is not known. Specimen: unstimulated CD4+ T cells sorted from spleen or lymph node cells, collected before intestinal transplant. These receptors came from a human donor who received an intestinal transplant.

V usage is TRBV5-1 and J usage is TRBJ2-3; D is undetermined. Germline CDR1 and CDR2: SGHRS and YFSETQ. This CDR3 is 15 amino acids long. Trimming stripped 3 bases from V and 0 bases from J, with 11 bases between. CDR3 protein: CASSSMTSSTDTQYF. CDR3 nucleotides: TGCGCCAGCAGCTCGATGACAAGTAGCACAGATACGCAGTATTTT. The whole variable domain, remainder taken from reference TRBV5-1 and TRBJ2-3, is KAGVTQTPRYLIKTRGQQVTLSCSPISGHRSVSWYQQTPGQGLQFLFEYFSETQRNKGNFPGRFSGRQFSNSRSEMNVSTLELGDSALYLCASSSMTSSTDTQYFGPGTRLTVL.

The chain joins TRBV11-2 to TRBJ2-3; TRBD2 matches at 7 bases. V gave up 4 bases and J gave up 5 bases; unmatched junction bases: 12. Germline CDR1 and CDR2: SGHAT and FQNNGV. This CDR3 spans 16 amino acids. The CDR3 DNA sequence: TGTGCCAGCAGCTACCCGGGGGGAGGGCCCAAAGATACGCAGTATTTT. Its translation is CASSYPGGGPKDTQYF.

This clone came up once. The rearrangement links TRBV29-1 to TRBJ1-2; 7 nucleotides align to TRBD1. There are 10 residues in the CDR3. Germline V gene sequence: CDR1 SQVTM, CDR2 ANQGSEA. V dropped 4 bases and J dropped 11; count of bases not matched to a gene: 4. In DNA, the CDR3 is TGCAGCGTTGCCGACAGGGATTACACCTTC. It codes for CSVADRDYTF.

The V and J genes are TRBV4-1 and TRBJ2-5; 7 positions agree with TRBD2. The CDR3 runs 15 residues. V dropped 0 bases and J dropped 3; count of bases not matched to a gene: 4. Germline assignment: CDR1 MGHRA and CDR2 YSYEKL. The CDR3 loop is CASSQDLGLKETQYF. As DNA, the CDR3 is TGCGCCAGCAGCCAAGATTTGGGACTAAAAGAGACCCAGTACTTC.

CDR3 residues: CSVSVDRVNTEAFF. CDR3 sequence (DNA): TGCAGCGTGTCGGTAGACAGGGTGAACACTGAAGCTTTCTTT. This chain joins TRBV29-1 and TRBJ1-1, with 7 bases aligning to TRBD1. This CDR3 contains 14 residues. Germline V gene sequence: CDR1 SQVTM, CDR2 ANQGSEA. J was trimmed by 0 bases and V by 6 bases; bases with no gene match: 7.

The genes are TRBV7-9 and TRBJ1-1; D gene unclear. The CDR3 runs to 11 residues. V lost 5 bases, J lost 8 bases, and 9 bases lay in between. Germline V gene lookup returns CDR1 SEHNR and CDR2 FQNEAQ (reference sequence). The CDR3 here is CASSTGIEAFF. The CDR3 nucleotides are TGTGCCAGCAGCACCGGGATCGAAGCTTTCTTT.

The chain carries TRBV7-5 and TRBJ2-1; the table's D gene call, TRBD2, was not cross checked with the DNA. TRBV7-5 is a recognized pseudogene. This CDR3 comprises 14 residues. The CDR3 reads CARSLWGLDNEQFF. CDR3 DNA sequence: TGTGCCAGAAGCTTATGGGGACTAGACAATGAGCAGTTCTTC.

V gene TRBV7-3 combines with J gene TRBJ2-2; 11 bases fit TRBD1. The junction had 6 bases not matched to a gene; V was cut back by 5 bases and J by 7 bases. Per germline, CDR1 SGHTA and CDR2 FQGTGA. The CDR3 is 15 residues long. CDR3 DNA sequence: TGTGCCAGCAGCGCAACCGGGACAGGGGGCGGGGAGCTGTTTTTT. The encoded protein is CASSATGTGGGELFF.

This chain connects TRBV15 to TRBJ2-7, with 13 bases aligning to TRBD2. CDR3 size: 18 residues. Germline CDR1 reads LNHNV; CDR2 reads YYDKDF (reference sequence). J was trimmed by 6 bases and V by 5 bases; bases with no gene match: 16. The CDR3 protein is CATSRTSGGGGLAAEQYF. The CDR3, as DNA: TGTGCCACCAGCCGTACTAGCGGGGGGGGAGGATTAGCAGCCGAGCAGTACTTC.